The source of this T cell receptor beta chain is a study of blood T cell repertoires in COVID-19. Across the study: From the United States, Italy and Spain came samples of acute and convalescent COVID-19.

In Seattle, patients joined the study during active infection and were tracked longitudinally. The ends were cut back, 4 bases at V and 8 bases at J, with 5 bases in the middle. CDR1 and CDR2 (germline): LGHDT, YNNKEL (reference sequence). This CDR3 spans 10 amino acids. Clones were sequenced by immunoSEQ multiplex PCR, and TCRdb holds only the in-frame ones, with some missing. The sample includes roughly 250,000 clones, around 81% seen only once; the top ten take more than 15%. The TCR comes from a person between 65 and 80 years old with COVID-19, enrolled during active disease. The sequencing sample was made of peripheral blood. The chain has TRBV3-1 (or the pseudogene TRBV3-2) and TRBJ1-1; the D gene is possibly TRBD1 (5 bases). This CDR3 reads CASSRTEAFF. For the CDR3, the DNA is TGTGCCAGCAGCCGGACAGAAGCTTTCTTT.